The rows below give T cell receptor beta chains drawn from one sample of a study of tumor-infiltrating lymphocytes in primary liver carcinoma. TCRdb passed the multiplex PCR reads through MiXCR, listing each CDR3 protein once. The table lists roughly 80,000 distinct CDR3 sequences, about two thirds of them singletons. Source material: liver tumor tissue from sampling region 4. Receptors were obtained from a woman aged 55-69 years with primary liver carcinoma and hepatitis B virus infection. The CDR3 runs from the conserved cysteine through the conserved F or W. Fields, in order: CDR3 length, clone size, D gene, J gene, V gene, CDR3 DNA, CDR3 protein. A D gene is named only where the DNA matches it firmly. Rows give clone size only sometimes, using once, few, many, or a class for an expanded clone.

15,few,NA,TRBJ1-1,TRBV10-3,TGTGCCATCAGTGAGTCCCCAGGGGTGGATACTGAAGCTTTCTTT,CAISESPGVDTEAFF
13,NA,NA,TRBJ2-3,TRBV29-1,TGCAGCGCCACTAGCTGGTTGGGGGGTACGCAGTATTTT,CSATSWLGGTQYF
14,once,TRBD2,TRBJ2-1,TRBV11-2,TGTACCAGAAGCTTACTAGCGGACTACAATGAGCAATTCTTC,CTRSLLADYNEQFF
15,many,NA,TRBJ2-3,TRBV4-1,TGCGCCAGCAGCCCGATCCAGCCTCGCACAGATACGCAGTATTTT,CASSPIQPRTDTQYF
15,NA,NA,TRBJ2-6,TRBV10-3,TGTGCCATCAGTGAGTCGTGGCCCGGGGCCAACGTCCTGACTTTC,CAISESWPGANVLTF
14,many,NA,TRBJ1-1,TRBV7-8,TGTGCCAGCAGCTTAATGGGGTACAGTGCTGAAGCTTTCTTT,CASSLMGYSAEAFF
15,NA,NA,TRBJ2-3,TRBV6-1,TGTGCCAGCAGTACTCTTGGACAGAACACAGATACACAGTATTTT,CASSTLGQNTDTQYF
13,NA,NA,TRBJ1-3,TRBV28,TGTGCCTGCAGACCCAGCTCTGGAAACACCATATATTTT,CACRPSSGNTIYF
15,NA,NA,TRBJ2-5,TRBV29-1,TGCTGCGTTGAACTCAGGGGGGATATTGGAGAGACCCAGTATTTC,CCVELRGDIGETQYF
16,many,NA,TRBJ2-5,TRBV4-2,TGTGCCAGCAGCCAAGGCCTCGTGGACACAGGGGAGACCCAGTACTTC,CASSQGLVDTGETQYF
15,NA,NA,TRBJ2-7,TRBV5-4,TGTGCCAGCAGCTTGGTGACCGGGGCAGGCTACCAGCAGTACTTC,CASSLVTGAGYQQYF
14,few,NA,TRBJ1-2,TRBV24-1,TGTGCCACCAGTGACACCGGGGACCGGTTCGGCTACACCTTC,CATSDTGDRFGYTF
14,NA,TRBD2,TRBJ2-5,TRBV6-6,TGTGCCAGAAGCGGTAGAGCGGGAAAAGGGACCCAGTACTTC,CARSGRAGKGTQYF
11,many,NA,TRBJ1-2,TRBV6-6,TGTGCCAGCACCAGAAACTATGGCTACACCTTC,CASTRNYGYTF
14,once,TRBD2,TRBJ2-1,TRBV5-4,TGTGCCAATAGCAAAGCGGGGGCTTCGGATGAGCAGTTCTTC,CANSKAGASDEQFF
17,NA,NA,TRBJ2-1,TRBV11-3,TGTGCCAGCAGCCCCAGGGGGGCGCGGATCATGGGCAATGAGCAGTTCTTC,CASSPRGARIMGNEQFF
11,NA,NA,TRBJ2-2,TRBV7-9,TGTGCCAGCAACTTGTCCTGGGAGCTGTTTTTT,CASNLSWELFF
17,NA,TRBD1,TRBJ2-7,TRBV6-2/TRBV6-3,TGTGCCAGCAGTTACTCGTTCGAGAGAGGGGGCTTCTACGAGCAGTACTTC,CASSYSFERGGFYEQYF
15,many,NA,TRBJ1-2,TRBV7-9,TGTGCCAGCAGCTTAACTGGTACCGTGATCGATGGCTACACCTTC,CASSLTGTVIDGYTF
15,NA,NA,TRBJ2-3,TRBV4-1,TGCGCCAGCAGCCGGATCAGCGTGACTGCAGATACGCAGTATTTT,CASSRISVTADTQYF
13,NA,NA,TRBJ2-1,TRBV6-5,TGTGCCAGCAGTTACCCGTCAGACAATAAGCAGTTCTTC,CASSYPSDNKQFF
13,NA,NA,TRBJ1-1,TRBV28,TGTGCCATCACGAACCGGATGAACACTGAATCTTTCTTT,CAITNRMNTESFF
16,NA,NA,TRBJ2-3,TRBV28,TGTGCCAGCAGTTTGTCAGGAGACACTCTCACAGTTACGCAGTATTTT,CASSLSGDTLTVTQYF